The sequence of this T cell receptor beta chain was determined in a study of blood T cell repertoires in COVID-19. Study-level background: T cells, B-cell-depleted T cells, or PBMCs supplied cDNA or gDNA.

All enrollees were roughly 18 to 100 years old and from 20 to 25 US areas. Two consecutive negative NP/OP PCR tests, clearance, or resolved symptoms defined Cohort 3 recovery. Original analysis: Amplification of reference gene primers was used by the study to estimate nucleated cell counts. TCRdb keeps only in-frame clones here, not all; method: immunoSEQ multiplex PCR. The DNA was the basis for D and trimming; V, J and clone size are from that table. The sample holds about 160,000 clones, around four fifths seen once. V was trimmed by 3 bases and J by 7 bases, leaving 17 bases between them. Germline lookup yields CDR1 SGDLS and CDR2 YYNGEE. The CDR3 is 16 residues long.

This receptor was obtained from a woman between 50 and 59 years old who had recovered from COVID-19. The sequencing input was PBMCs or T cells enriched from blood (not recorded which). This chain links TRBV9 with TRBJ1-6, with D maybe TRBD1 (6 bases). In DNA, the CDR3 is TGTGCCAGCAGCGCTAGGCTACAGGGTGCCAATTCACCCCTCCACTTT. It encodes CASSARLQGANSPLHF.